This T cell receptor beta chain was sequenced for a study of control samples from healthy donors and cancer patients. Germline V CDR1 and CDR2: SGHDN, FVKESK. The V segment lost 1 base and the J segment 2 bases; nucleotides outside the gene matches: 3. The CDR3 loop spans 16 amino acids. Assay used: immunoSEQ multiplex PCR; TCRdb lists only in-frame clones, some missing. Found here are 100,000 to 150,000 clones, 87% of them singletons; the top ten hold 7% to 10%. The sample was blood. V usage is TRBV14 and J usage is TRBJ2-5; 11 nucleotides match TRBD2. The clonotype comes from a man aged 35-49 years in good health. The CDR3 DNA is TGTGCCAGCAGCCAAGCTAGCGGGGGGACACAAGAGACCCAGTACTTC. This translates into CASSQASGGTQETQYF.